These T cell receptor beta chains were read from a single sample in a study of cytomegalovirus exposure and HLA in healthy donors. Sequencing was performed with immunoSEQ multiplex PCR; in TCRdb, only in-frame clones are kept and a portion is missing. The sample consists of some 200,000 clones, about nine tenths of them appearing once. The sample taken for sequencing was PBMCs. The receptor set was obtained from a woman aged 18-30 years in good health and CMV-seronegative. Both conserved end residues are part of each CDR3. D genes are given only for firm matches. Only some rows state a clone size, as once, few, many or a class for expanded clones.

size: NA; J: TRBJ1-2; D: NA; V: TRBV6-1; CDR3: CATGRGGAGNYGYTF; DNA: TGTGCCACCGGGCGGGGGGGAGCGGGAAACTATGGCTACACCTTC
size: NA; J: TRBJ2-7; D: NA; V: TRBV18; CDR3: CASSPLSQYEQYF; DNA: TGTGCCAGCTCACCACTATCCCAGTACGAGCAGTACTTC
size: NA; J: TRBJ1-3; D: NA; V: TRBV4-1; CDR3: CASSQGQGTGNTIYF; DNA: TGCGCCAGCAGCCAAGGGCAGGGGACGGGAAACACCATATATTTT
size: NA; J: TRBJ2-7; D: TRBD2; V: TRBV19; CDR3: CASSIKRGREYEQYF; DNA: TGTGCCAGTAGTATAAAGCGGGGGAGGGAGTACGAGCAGTACTTC
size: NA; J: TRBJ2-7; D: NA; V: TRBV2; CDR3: CASSAQGRQGEQYF; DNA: TGTGCCAGCAGTGCACAGGGCCGTCAGGGCGAGCAGTACTTC
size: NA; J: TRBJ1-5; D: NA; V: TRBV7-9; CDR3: CASSLGEGPQHF; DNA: TGTGCCAGCAGCTTGGGGGAGGGGCCCCAGCATTTT
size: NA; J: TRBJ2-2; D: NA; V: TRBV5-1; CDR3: CASSFWGTMNTGELFF; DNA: TGCGCCAGCAGCTTTTGGGGCACTATGAACACCGGGGAGCTGTTTTTT
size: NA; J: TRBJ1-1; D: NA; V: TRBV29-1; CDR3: CSVHVGEAFF; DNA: TGCAGCGTTCACGTCGGTGAAGCTTTCTTT
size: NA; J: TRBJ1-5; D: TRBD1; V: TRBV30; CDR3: CAWGRDSYSNQPQHF; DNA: TGTGCCTGGGGTCGGGACAGCTATAGCAATCAGCCCCAGCATTTT
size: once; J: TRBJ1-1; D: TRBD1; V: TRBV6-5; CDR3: CASSRAQGEAFF; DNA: TGTGCCAGCAGCCGAGCACAGGGGGAAGCTTTCTTT
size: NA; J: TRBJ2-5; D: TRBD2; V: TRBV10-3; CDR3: CAISLHGGRAVETQYF; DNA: TGTGCCATCAGCCTTCACGGTGGGAGGGCCGTTGAGACCCAGTACTTC
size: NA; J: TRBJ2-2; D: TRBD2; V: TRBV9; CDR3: CASTRGLAGVGTGELFF; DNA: TGTGCCAGCACCAGGGGGCTAGCGGGAGTGGGCACCGGGGAGCTGTTTTTT
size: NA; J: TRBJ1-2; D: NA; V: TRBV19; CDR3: CASSWQGNYGYTF; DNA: TGTGCCAGTAGTTGGCAGGGTAACTATGGCTACACCTTC
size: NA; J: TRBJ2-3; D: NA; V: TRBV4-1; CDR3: CASSMAVSTDTQYF; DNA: TGCGCCAGCAGCATGGCGGTTAGCACAGATACGCAGTATTTT
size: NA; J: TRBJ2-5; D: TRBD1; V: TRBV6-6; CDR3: CASGRTKGQLQETQYF; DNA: TGTGCCAGCGGACGCACAAAGGGACAGCTACAAGAGACCCAGTACTTC
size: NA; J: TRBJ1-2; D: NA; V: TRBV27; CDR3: CASSLRAGFGYTF; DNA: TGTGCCAGCAGTTTAAGAGCAGGGTTCGGCTACACCTTC
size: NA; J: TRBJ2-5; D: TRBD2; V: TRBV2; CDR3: CASSGPGLAGTAQYF; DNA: TGTGCCAGCAGTGGCCCTGGACTAGCGGGGACGGCCCAGTACTTC
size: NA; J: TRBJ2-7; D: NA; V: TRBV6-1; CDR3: CASSASDSYEQYF; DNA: TGTGCCAGCAGTGCGAGTGACTCCTACGAGCAGTACTTC
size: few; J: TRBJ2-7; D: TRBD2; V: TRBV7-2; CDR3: CASSRPRAGEVEQYF; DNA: TGTGCCAGCAGCCGCCCTAGAGCGGGAGAAGTCGAGCAGTACTTC
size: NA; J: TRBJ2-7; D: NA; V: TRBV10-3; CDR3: CAIRHNDVSNEQYF; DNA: TGTGCCATCCGCCACAATGATGTTTCGAACGAGCAGTACTTC
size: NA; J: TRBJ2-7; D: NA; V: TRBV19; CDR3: CASSPGGTSEQYF; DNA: TGTGCCAGTAGCCCAGGGGGGACGAGCGAGCAGTACTTC
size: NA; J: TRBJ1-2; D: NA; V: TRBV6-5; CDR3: CASSYSRGADYGYTF; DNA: TGTGCCAGCAGTTACTCGCGGGGGGCGGACTATGGCTACACCTTC
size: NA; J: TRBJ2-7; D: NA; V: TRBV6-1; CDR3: CASCRDWKFQEQYF; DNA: TGTGCCAGCTGCCGGGACTGGAAGTTTCAGGAGCAGTACTTC
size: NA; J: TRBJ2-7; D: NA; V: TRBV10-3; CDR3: CAIGGSSYEQYF; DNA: TGTGCCATCGGCGGAAGCTCCTACGAGCAGTACTTC
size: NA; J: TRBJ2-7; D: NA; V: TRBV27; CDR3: CASSLGGSLAEQYF; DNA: TGTGCCAGCAGTTTGGGGGGAAGTCTGGCCGAGCAGTACTTC
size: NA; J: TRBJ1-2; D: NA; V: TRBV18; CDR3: CASSPSGGYGYTF; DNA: TGTGCCAGCTCACCGTCGGGGGGCTATGGCTACACCTTC
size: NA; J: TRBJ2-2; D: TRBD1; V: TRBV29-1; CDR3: CSVRTGRFGELFF; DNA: TGCAGCGTGAGGACAGGACGGTTTGGGGAGCTGTTTTTT
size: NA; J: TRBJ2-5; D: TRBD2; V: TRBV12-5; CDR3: CASGTTSGRFSSGETQYF; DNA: TGTGCTAGTGGCACGACTAGCGGGAGGTTCAGTTCGGGAGAGACCCAGTACTTC
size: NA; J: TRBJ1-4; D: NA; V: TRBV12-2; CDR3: CASRLLGGKEKLFF; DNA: TGTGCAAGTCGCTTGCTCGGGGGGAAGGAAAAACTGTTTTTT
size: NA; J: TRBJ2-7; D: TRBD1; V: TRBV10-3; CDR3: CAISVFPPDRGYEQYF; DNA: TGTGCCATCAGTGTTTTCCCCCCCGACAGGGGCTACGAGCAGTACTTC
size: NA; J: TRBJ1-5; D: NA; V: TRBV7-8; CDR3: CASSLAGGLSNQPQHF; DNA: TGTGCCAGCAGCTTAGCGGGGGGGTTAAGCAATCAGCCCCAGCATTTT
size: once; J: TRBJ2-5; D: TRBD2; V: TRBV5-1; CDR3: CASSLGLATETQYF; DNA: TGCGCCAGCAGCTTGGGACTAGCTACTGAGACCCAGTACTTC
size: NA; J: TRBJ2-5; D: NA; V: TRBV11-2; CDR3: CASSLTSWGQETQYF; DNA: TGTGCCAGCAGCCTGACTAGTTGGGGCCAAGAGACCCAGTACTTC
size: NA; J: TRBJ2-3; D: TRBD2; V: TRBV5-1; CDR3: CASEEGFGRSADTQYF; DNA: TGCGCCAGCGAGGAGGGATTCGGGAGGAGTGCAGATACGCAGTATTTT
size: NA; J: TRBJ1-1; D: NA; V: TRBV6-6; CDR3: CASSYSAGAFF; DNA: TGTGCCAGCAGTTACTCCGCCGGTGCTTTCTTT
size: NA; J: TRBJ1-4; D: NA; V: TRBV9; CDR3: CASSVPLAGGGEKLFF; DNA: TGTGCCAGCAGCGTCCCTCTTGCCGGGGGAGGGGAAAAACTGTTTTTT
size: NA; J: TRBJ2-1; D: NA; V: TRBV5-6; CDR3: CASSMLRVYNEQFF; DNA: TGTGCCAGCAGCATGCTCCGGGTATACAATGAGCAGTTCTTC
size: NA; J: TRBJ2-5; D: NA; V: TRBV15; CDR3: CATSRGGGRLGGKETQYF; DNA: TGTGCCACCAGCAGAGGAGGCGGGAGACTGGGGGGCAAAGAGACCCAGTACTTC
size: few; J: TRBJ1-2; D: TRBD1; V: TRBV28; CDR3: CASTSAGTGTSYTF; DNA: TGTGCCAGCACTTCAGCGGGGACAGGTACTAGCTACACCTTC
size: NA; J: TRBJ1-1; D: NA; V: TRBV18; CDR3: CASSPQELNTEAFF; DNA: TGTGCCAGCTCACCGCAGGAACTGAACACTGAAGCTTTCTTT
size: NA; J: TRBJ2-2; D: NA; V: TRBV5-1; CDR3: CASSFSNGGMGELFF; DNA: TGCGCCAGCAGCTTTTCAAACGGCGGGATGGGGGAGCTGTTTTTT
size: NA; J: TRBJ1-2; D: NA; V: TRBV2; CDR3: CASRPKKDSEYGYTF; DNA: TGTGCCAGCAGGCCTAAAAAGGACAGTGAGTATGGCTACACCTTC
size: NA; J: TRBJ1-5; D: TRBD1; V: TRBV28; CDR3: CASSLVGTGTSGPQHF; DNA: TGTGCCAGCAGTTTGGTTGGGACAGGGACCTCGGGGCCCCAGCATTTT
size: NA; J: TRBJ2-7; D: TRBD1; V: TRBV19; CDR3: CASRGTGNYEQYF; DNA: TGTGCCAGTAGGGGGACAGGGAACTACGAGCAGTACTTC
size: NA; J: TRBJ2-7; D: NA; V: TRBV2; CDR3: CASNKRTDSYEQYF; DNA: TGTGCCAGCAACAAAAGGACAGATTCCTACGAGCAGTACTTC
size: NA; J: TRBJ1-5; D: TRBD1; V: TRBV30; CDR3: CAWRGQGGQPQHF; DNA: TGTGCCTGGAGGGGACAGGGCGGGCAGCCCCAGCATTTT
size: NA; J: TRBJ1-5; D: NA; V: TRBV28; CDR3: CASSFQINQPQHF; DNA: TGTGCCAGCAGTTTCCAGATCAATCAGCCCCAGCATTTT
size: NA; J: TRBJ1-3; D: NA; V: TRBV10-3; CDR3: CAIRTGQRDTIYF; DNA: TGTGCCATCAGGACTGGACAGAGGGACACCATATATTTT
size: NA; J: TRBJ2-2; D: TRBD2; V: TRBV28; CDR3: CASSVGRVNTGELFF; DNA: TGTGCCAGCAGTGTCGGGAGGGTTAACACCGGGGAGCTGTTTTTT
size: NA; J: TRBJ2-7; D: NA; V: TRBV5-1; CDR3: CASSYTTEAYEQYF; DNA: TGCGCCAGCAGCTATACGACAGAGGCCTACGAGCAGTACTTC